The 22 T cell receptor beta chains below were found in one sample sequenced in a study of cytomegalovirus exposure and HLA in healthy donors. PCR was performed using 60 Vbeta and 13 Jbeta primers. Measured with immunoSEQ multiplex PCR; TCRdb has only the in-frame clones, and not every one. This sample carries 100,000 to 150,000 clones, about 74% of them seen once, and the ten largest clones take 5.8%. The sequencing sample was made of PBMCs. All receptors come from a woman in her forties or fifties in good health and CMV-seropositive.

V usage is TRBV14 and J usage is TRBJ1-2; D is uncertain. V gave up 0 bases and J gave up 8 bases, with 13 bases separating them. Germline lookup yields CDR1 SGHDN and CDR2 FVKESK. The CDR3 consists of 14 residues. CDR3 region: CASSQDTGFGGYTF. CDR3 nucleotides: TGTGCCAGCAGCCAAGATACGGGGTTTGGGGGCTACACCTTC. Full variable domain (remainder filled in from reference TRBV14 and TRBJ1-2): EAGVTQFPSHSVIEKGQTVTLRCDPISGHDNLYWYRRVMGKEIKFLLHFVKESKQDESGMPNNRFLAERTGGTYSTLKVQPAELEDSGVYFCASSQDTGFGGYTFGSGTRLTVV.

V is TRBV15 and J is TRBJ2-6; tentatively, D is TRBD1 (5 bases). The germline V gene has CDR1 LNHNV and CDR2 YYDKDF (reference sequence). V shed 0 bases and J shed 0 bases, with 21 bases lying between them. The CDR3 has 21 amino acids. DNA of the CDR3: TGTGCCACCAGCAGAGATTGGAAGGGAAGGGGTACTATCTCTGGGGCCAACGTCCTGACTTTC. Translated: CATSRDWKGRGTISGANVLTF.

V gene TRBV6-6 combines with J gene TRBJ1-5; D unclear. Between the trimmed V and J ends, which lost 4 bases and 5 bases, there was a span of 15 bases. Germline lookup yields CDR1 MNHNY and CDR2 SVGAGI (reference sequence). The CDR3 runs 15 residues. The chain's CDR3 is CASSLATGRHQPQHF. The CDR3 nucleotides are TGTGCCAGCAGTTTAGCGACGGGGAGGCATCAGCCCCAGCATTTT.

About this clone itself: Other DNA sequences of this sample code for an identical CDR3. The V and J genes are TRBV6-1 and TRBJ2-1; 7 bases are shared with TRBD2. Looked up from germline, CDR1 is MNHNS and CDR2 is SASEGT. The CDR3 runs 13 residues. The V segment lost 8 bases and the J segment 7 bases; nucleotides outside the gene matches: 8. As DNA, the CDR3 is TGTGCCAGCCGGGCCCCCGGGGGGAATGAGCAGTTCTTC. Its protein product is CASRAPGGNEQFF.

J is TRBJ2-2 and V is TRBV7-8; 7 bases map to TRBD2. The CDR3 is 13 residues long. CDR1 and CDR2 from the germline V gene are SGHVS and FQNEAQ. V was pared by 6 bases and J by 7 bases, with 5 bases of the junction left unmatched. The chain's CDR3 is CASSLREDGELFF. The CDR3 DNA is TGTGCCAGCAGTCTTCGGGAGGACGGGGAGCTGTTTTTT.

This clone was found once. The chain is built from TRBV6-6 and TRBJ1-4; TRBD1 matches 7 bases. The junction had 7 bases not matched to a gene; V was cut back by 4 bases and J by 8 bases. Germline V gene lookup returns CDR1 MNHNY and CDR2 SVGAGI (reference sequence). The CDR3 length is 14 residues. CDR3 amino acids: CASSSGTAAEKLFF. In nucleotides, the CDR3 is TGTGCCAGCAGTTCCGGGACAGCGGCCGAAAAACTGTTTTTT.

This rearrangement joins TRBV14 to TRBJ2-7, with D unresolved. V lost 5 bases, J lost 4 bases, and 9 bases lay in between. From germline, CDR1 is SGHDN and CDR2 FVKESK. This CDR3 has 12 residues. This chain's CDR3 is CASSGFGYEQYF. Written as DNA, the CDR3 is TGTGCCAGCAGCGGATTCGGGTACGAGCAGTACTTC.

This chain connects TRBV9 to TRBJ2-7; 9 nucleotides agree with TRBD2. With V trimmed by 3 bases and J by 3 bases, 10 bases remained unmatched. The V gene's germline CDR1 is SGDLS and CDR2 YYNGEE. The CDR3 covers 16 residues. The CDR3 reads CASSEDSSGDSYEQYF. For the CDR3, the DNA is TGTGCCAGCAGCGAGGATTCTAGCGGGGACAGCTACGAGCAGTACTTC.

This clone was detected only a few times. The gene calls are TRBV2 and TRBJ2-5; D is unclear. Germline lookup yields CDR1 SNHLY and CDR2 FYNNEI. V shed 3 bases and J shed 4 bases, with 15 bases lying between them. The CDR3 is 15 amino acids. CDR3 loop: CASSELEASTETQYF. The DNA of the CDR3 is TGTGCCAGCAGTGAGCTTGAGGCGTCGACAGAGACCCAGTACTTC.

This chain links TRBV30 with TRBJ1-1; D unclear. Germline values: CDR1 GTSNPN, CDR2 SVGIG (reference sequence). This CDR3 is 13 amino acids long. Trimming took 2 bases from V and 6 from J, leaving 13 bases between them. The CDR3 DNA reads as TGTGCCTGGAGTACCCAACAGCCTTCTGAAGCTTTCTTT. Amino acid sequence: CAWSTQQPSEAFF.

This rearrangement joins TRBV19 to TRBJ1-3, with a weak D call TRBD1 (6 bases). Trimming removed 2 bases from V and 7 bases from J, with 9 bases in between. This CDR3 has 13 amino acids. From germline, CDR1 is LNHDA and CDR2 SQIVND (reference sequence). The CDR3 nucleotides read TGTGCCAGTAGTATACTACAGGGCAACACCATATATTTT. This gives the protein CASSILQGNTIYF.

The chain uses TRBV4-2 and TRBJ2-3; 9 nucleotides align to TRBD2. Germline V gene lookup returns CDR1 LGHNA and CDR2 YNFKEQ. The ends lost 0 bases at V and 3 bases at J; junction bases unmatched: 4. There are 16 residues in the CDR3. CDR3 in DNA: TGTGCCAGCAGCCAAGAGCCCAGCGGGGGGACAGATACGCAGTATTTT. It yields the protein CASSQEPSGGTDTQYF.

In DNA, the CDR3 is TGTGCCAGCAGCTTAGAACGGTTCACAGATACGCAGTATTTT. Its translation: CASSLERFTDTQYF. The rearrangement joins TRBV11-3 to TRBJ2-3; D is unresolved. The CDR3 extends over 14 amino acids. The ends were cut back, 0 bases at V and 2 bases at J, with 6 bases in the middle. CDR1 is SGHNT and CDR2 is YENEEA in the germline V gene.

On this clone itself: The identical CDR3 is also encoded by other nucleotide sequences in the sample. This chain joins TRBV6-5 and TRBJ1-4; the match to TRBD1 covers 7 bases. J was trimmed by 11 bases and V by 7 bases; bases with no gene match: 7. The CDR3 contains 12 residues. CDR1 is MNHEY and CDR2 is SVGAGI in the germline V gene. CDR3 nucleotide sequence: TGTGCCAGCACCGCAGGGGGTCGGAAACTGTTTTTT. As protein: CASTAGGRKLFF.

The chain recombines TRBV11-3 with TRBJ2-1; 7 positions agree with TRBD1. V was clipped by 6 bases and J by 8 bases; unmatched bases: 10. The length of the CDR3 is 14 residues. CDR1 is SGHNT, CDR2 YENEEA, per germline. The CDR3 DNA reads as TGTGCCAGCAGAAAAGACAGGGTAGGCGATGAGCAGTTCTTC. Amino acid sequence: CASRKDRVGDEQFF.

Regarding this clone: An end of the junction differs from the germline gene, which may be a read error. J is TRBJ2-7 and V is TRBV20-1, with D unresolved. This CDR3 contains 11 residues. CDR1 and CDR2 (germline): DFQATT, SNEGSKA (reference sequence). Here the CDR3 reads CSARDSSEQYF. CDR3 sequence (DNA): TGCAGTGCTAGAGATTCCTCCGAGCAGTACTTC.

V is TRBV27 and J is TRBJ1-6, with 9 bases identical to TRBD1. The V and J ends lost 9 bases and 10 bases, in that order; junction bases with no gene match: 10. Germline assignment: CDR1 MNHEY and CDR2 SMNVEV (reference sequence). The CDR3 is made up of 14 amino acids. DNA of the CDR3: TGTGCCAGTTCTCCCGGGACAGGGTACTCACCCCTCCACTTT. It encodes CASSPGTGYSPLHF.

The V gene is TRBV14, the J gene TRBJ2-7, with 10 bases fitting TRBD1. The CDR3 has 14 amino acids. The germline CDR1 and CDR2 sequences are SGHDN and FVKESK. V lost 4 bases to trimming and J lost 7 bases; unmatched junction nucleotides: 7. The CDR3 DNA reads TGTGCCAGCAGCCCCTGGACAGGGGGTGGGGAGCAGTACTTC. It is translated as CASSPWTGGGEQYF.

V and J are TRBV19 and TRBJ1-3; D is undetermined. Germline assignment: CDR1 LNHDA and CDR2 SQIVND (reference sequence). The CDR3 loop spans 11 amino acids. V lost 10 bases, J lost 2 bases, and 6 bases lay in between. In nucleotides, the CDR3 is TGTGCCACCTCCGCTGGAAACACCATATATTTT. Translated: CATSAGNTIYF.

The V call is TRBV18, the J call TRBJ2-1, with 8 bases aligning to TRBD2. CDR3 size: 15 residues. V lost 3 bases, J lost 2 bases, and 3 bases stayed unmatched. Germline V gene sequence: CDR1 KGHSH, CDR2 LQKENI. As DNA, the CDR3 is TGTGCCAGCTCACCCCCGGGGGGGACCTACAATGAGCAGTTCTTC. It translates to CASSPPGGTYNEQFF.

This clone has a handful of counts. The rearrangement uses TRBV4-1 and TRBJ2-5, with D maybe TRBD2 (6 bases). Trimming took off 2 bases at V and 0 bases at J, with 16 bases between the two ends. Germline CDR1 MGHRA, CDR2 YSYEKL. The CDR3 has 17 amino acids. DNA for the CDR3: TGCGCCAGCAGCCAATTATTGACTAGTCCGTACCAAGAGACCCAGTACTTC. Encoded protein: CASSQLLTSPYQETQYF.

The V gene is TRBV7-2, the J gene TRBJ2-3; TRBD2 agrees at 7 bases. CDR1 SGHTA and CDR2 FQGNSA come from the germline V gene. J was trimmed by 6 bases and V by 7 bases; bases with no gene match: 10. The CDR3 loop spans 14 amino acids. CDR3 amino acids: CASMIQRGSDTQYF. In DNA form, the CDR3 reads TGTGCCAGCATGATACAGCGGGGTAGTGATACGCAGTATTTT.